This passage covers 2 T cell receptor beta chains from one sample sequenced in a study of control samples from healthy donors and cancer patients. TCRdb's copy holds only in-frame clones and misses some; the assay was immunoSEQ multiplex PCR. The sample yields 250,000 to 300,000 clones, about four fifths seen once. The material sequenced was PBMCs. Every receptor here comes from a woman aged 55-69 years with lung cancer.

About this clone: Different DNA sequences within this sample yield the same CDR3. The V gene is TRBV19, the J gene TRBJ2-2; 8 bases map to TRBD2. The V gene end was trimmed by 7 bases and the J gene end by 4 bases; junction bases not matched to a gene: 8. The CDR3 is 15 amino acids. From germline, CDR1 is LNHDA and CDR2 SQIVND (reference sequence). The CDR3 region is CASIRGGQGTGELFF. CDR3 in DNA: TGTGCCAGTATCCGGGGGGGGCAGGGCACCGGGGAGCTGTTTTTT.

The chain employs TRBV19 and TRBJ2-2; TRBD1 is a possible D gene (6 bases). CDR1 is LNHDA and CDR2 is SQIVND in the germline V gene (reference sequence). The CDR3 sequence is 14 residues long. Between the trimmed V and J ends, which lost 5 bases and 0 bases, there was a span of 7 bases. As DNA, the CDR3 is TGTGCCAGTAGTTGGGGGCCGAACACCGGGGAGCTGTTTTTT. Protein: CASSWGPNTGELFF.